These 27 T cell receptor beta chains share one sample of origin, sequenced in a study of shared clonotypes between healthy human individuals. Here immunoSEQ multiplex PCR was the method, and the copy in TCRdb shows in-frame clones only, minus some. Of 2.5 million or so clones listed, approximately 94% are singletons. Sequencing input: naive CD4+ T cells sorted from blood. Subset defined: CD45RA+ positively selected. The receptors shown here come from a man aged 18 to 30 in good health.

The chain recombines TRBV5-1 with TRBJ2-7; 14 nucleotides match TRBD2. Per germline, CDR1 SGHRS and CDR2 YFSETQ. J was trimmed by 5 bases and V by 3 bases; bases with no gene match: 10. This CDR3 region has 17 residues. As DNA, the CDR3 is TGCGCCAGCAGCTCCACCCGGACTAGCGGGAGGAACCACGAGCAGTACTTC. Amino acid sequence: CASSSTRTSGRNHEQYF.

The chain links TRBV4-1 to TRBJ1-2, with TRBD1 matching over 7 bases. The germline CDR1 and CDR2 sequences are MGHRA and YSYEKL. The junction had 7 bases not matched to a gene; V was cut back by 4 bases and J by 2 bases. The CDR3 sequence is 15 residues long. The CDR3 DNA is TGCGCCAGCAGCCGACTTGTACAGGGGAACTATGGCTACACCTTC. This sequence encodes CASSRLVQGNYGYTF.

The chain recombines TRBV30 with TRBJ1-4, with D unresolved. With 5 bases removed from V and 3 bases from J, the gap between germline ends came to 10 bases. CDR1 and CDR2 from the germline V gene are GTSNPN and SVGIG (reference sequence). This CDR3 region has 13 residues. CDR3 sequence reads: CAWVDGSNEKLFF. In nucleotides, the CDR3 is TGTGCCTGGGTCGACGGATCTAATGAAAAACTGTTTTTT.

This chain links TRBV2 with TRBJ2-2; 7 positions match TRBD2. CDR1 is SNHLY, CDR2 FYNNEI, per germline. CDR3 length: 16 residues. The trim removed 4 bases at V and 1 base at J, leaving 6 bases unmatched. CDR3 loop: CASSGWLAVNTGELFF. The CDR3 DNA follows: TGTGCCAGCAGTGGGTGGCTAGCGGTGAACACCGGGGAGCTGTTTTTT.

As concerns this clone: Other nucleotide sequences from this sample produce the same CDR3. J is TRBJ1-4 and V is TRBV5-1; D gene ambiguous. CDR3 length: 14 residues. The germline CDR1 and CDR2 sequences are SGHRS and YFSETQ. Trimming shortened V by 0 bases and J by 4 bases, and 7 bases separated the two germline ends. The CDR3 region is CASSLGRSNEKLFF. For the CDR3, the DNA is TGCGCCAGCAGCTTGGGCCGGAGTAATGAAAAACTGTTTTTT.

CDR3 nucleotides: TGTGCCAGCAGCCGGACCACCACAGATACGCAGTATTTT. Its translation is CASSRTTTDTQYF. V and J are TRBV9 and TRBJ2-3; the D is unclear. From germline, CDR1 is SGDLS and CDR2 YYNGEE. Trimming removed 4 bases from V and 2 bases from J, with 8 bases in between. The CDR3 is made up of 13 amino acids. The whole variable domain, filled in from reference TRBV9 and TRBJ2-3, reads DSGVTQTPKHLITATGQRVTLRCSPRSGDLSVYWYQQSLDQGLQFLIQYYNGEERAKGNILERFSAQQFPDLHSELNLSSLELGDSALYFCASSRTTTDTQYFGPGTRLTVL.

The chain uses TRBV9 and TRBJ1-2; 10 bases fit TRBD1. There are 17 residues in the CDR3. The germline CDR1 and CDR2 sequences are SGDLS and YYNGEE. The V gene end was trimmed by 0 bases and the J gene end by 8 bases; junction bases not matched to a gene: 13. The CDR3 nucleotides are TGTGCCAGCAGCGTAGGGGGACAGGGGAGACTAACTAGGGGCTACACCTTC. Residues: CASSVGGQGRLTRGYTF.

The chain uses TRBV19 and TRBJ2-7; 9 bases line up with TRBD1. Germline V gives CDR1 LNHDA, CDR2 SQIVND (reference sequence). This CDR3 has 14 amino acids. The V segment lost 10 bases and the J segment 2 bases; nucleotides outside the gene matches: 9. The CDR3 DNA is TGTGCCACCAATCCGGGACAGGGTCCCTACGAGCAGTACTTC. Encoded protein: CATNPGQGPYEQYF. Drawing the rest from reference TRBV19 and TRBJ2-7, the complete variable domain is DGGITQSPKYLFRKEGQNVTLSCEQNLNHDAMYWYRQDPGQGLRLIYYSQIVNDFQKGDIAEGYSVSREKKESFPLTVTSAQKNPTAFYLCATNPGQGPYEQYFGPGTRLTVT.

Remarks on this clone: The same CDR3 arises from other DNA sequences in this sample as well. The chain recombines TRBV5-6 with TRBJ1-4; the D is unclear. The V gene's germline CDR1 is SGHDT and CDR2 YYEEEE. The CDR3 is made up of 12 amino acids. The V gene lost 0 bases and the J gene lost 8 bases, with 5 bases spanning the gap. The CDR3 region is CASSLGVEKLFF. The CDR3 DNA follows: TGTGCCAGCAGCTTGGGGGTGGAAAAACTGTTTTTT. The whole variable domain, filled in from reference TRBV5-6 and TRBJ1-4, reads DAGVTQSPTHLIKTRGQQVTLRCSPKSGHDTVSWYQQALGQGPQFIFQYYEEEERQRGNFPDRFSGHQFPNYSSELNVNALLLGDSALYLCASSLGVEKLFFGSGTQLSVL.

V and J are TRBV29-1 and TRBJ2-1, with D possibly being TRBD2 (5 bases). V lost 6 bases and J lost 0, with 6 bases in between. Germline V lookup: CDR1 SQVTM, CDR2 ANQGSEA. This CDR3 is built from 12 residues. CDR3 sequence: CSVSGSYNEQFF. CDR3 bases: TGCAGCGTGAGCGGCTCCTACAATGAGCAGTTCTTC.

The genes are TRBV11-3 and TRBJ2-2, with D perhaps matching TRBD2 (6 bases). There are 16 residues in the CDR3. Germline V CDR1 and CDR2: SGHNT, YENEEA. The ends were cut back, 5 bases at V and 1 base at J, with 14 bases in the middle. The CDR3: CASSPVSGKNTGELFF. The DNA for the CDR3 is TGTGCCAGCAGCCCTGTTAGCGGAAAGAACACCGGGGAGCTGTTTTTT.

This clone was found once. J is TRBJ2-1 and V is TRBV5-4, with 8 bases that match TRBD1. V shed 4 bases, J shed 7 bases, and the junction held 10 bases outside the gene matches. The CDR3 loop spans 15 amino acids. Germline V gene lookup returns CDR1 SGHNT and CDR2 YYREEE (reference sequence). Here the CDR3 reads CASSGSTGAGNEQFF. As DNA, the CDR3 is TGTGCCAGCAGCGGGTCGACAGGGGCAGGGAATGAGCAGTTCTTC.

The chain joins TRBV5-1 to TRBJ2-1; D is possibly TRBD1 (6 bases). The V end was cut by 2 bases, the J end by 4 bases, with 10 bases between. Germline V lookup: CDR1 SGHRS, CDR2 YFSETQ. The CDR3 extends over 14 amino acids. CDR3 region: CASSFLQGYNEQFF. The CDR3 coding sequence is TGCGCCAGCAGCTTTCTCCAGGGGTACAATGAGCAGTTCTTC.

Turning to this clone: Other DNA sequences within the sample encode an identical CDR3. For the CDR3, the DNA is TGCAGTGCGCGACGCGGTGATGGCTACACCTTC. Its translation: CSARRGDGYTF. The chain has TRBV20-1 and TRBJ1-2; no reliable D call. The CDR3 loop spans 11 amino acids. Per the germline V gene, CDR1 is DFQATT and CDR2 is SNEGSKA (reference sequence). Deletions cut 6 bases from V and 6 bases from J, with 11 bases between.

The V call is TRBV10-3, the J call TRBJ2-5; TRBD2 aligns across 8 bases. Trimming took 5 bases from V and 2 from J; bases not matched to a gene: 16. The CDR3 is 18 residues long. Germline values: CDR1 ENHRY, CDR2 SYGVKD. The CDR3 DNA sequence: TGTGCCATCAGTTTTCACCCACCCTTAGCGGGGCTACAAGAGACCCAGTACTTC. Its translation: CAISFHPPLAGLQETQYF.

This clone was detected only a few times. Other DNA variants within this sample encode the same CDR3. This chain links TRBV2 with TRBJ1-3, with a possible D match to TRBD1 (6 bases). The V gene lost 4 bases and the J gene lost 0 bases, with 7 bases spanning the gap. CDR3 length equals 14 residues. Germline CDR1 and CDR2: SNHLY and FYNNEI. The DNA of the CDR3 is TGTGCCAGCAGTGGGACAGTCTCTGGAAACACCATATATTTT. Translation: CASSGTVSGNTIYF.

The rearrangement links TRBV29-1 to TRBJ2-7; 7 nucleotides align to TRBD1. Germline CDR1 reads SQVTM; CDR2 reads ANQGSEA. Trimming took 5 bases from V and 2 from J; bases not matched to a gene: 6. The CDR3 is 13 amino acids. CDR3 sequence (DNA): TGCAGCGTTCGGTGGCAGGGGGCCTACGAGCAGTACTTC. Amino acids: CSVRWQGAYEQYF.

The rearrangement uses TRBV5-6 and TRBJ2-1, with no clear D. The V and J ends lost 3 bases and 2 bases respectively, with 15 bases between them. This CDR3 has 16 residues. Per germline, CDR1 SGHDT and CDR2 YYEEEE. The CDR3 nucleotides are TGTGCCAGCAGCTGGCGTTCTACTTCGACCTACAATGAGCAGTTCTTC. Its protein product is CASSWRSTSTYNEQFF.

The chain recombines TRBV4-3 with TRBJ2-7, with 8 bases identical to TRBD1. The junction had 8 bases not matched to a gene; V was cut back by 3 bases and J by 4 bases. The CDR3 length is 15 residues. Germline V gives CDR1 LGHNA, CDR2 YSLEER. This CDR3 reads CASSHLPGQEYEQYF. The CDR3 nucleotides are TGCGCCAGCAGCCACCTACCGGGACAGGAGTACGAGCAGTACTTC.

V and J are TRBV19 and TRBJ2-5; 7 nucleotides match TRBD1. The CDR3 consists of 16 residues. With 3 bases clipped from V and 4 bases from J, the junction kept 11 bases outside the gene matches. Germline V gene data show CDR1 as LNHDA and CDR2 as SQIVND (reference sequence). The CDR3 here is CASSIGKGASGETQYF. In DNA, the CDR3 is TGTGCCAGTAGTATCGGGAAGGGGGCATCAGGAGAGACCCAGTACTTC. Complete variable domain (other parts from reference TRBV19 and TRBJ2-5): DGGITQSPKYLFRKEGQNVTLSCEQNLNHDAMYWYRQDPGQGLRLIYYSQIVNDFQKGDIAEGYSVSREKKESFPLTVTSAQKNPTAFYLCASSIGKGASGETQYFGPGTRLLVL.

The chain links TRBV5-4 to TRBJ2-1, with 10 bases fitting TRBD2. The length of the CDR3 is 16 residues. CDR1 and CDR2 (germline): SGHNT, YYREEE (reference sequence). V dropped 0 bases and J dropped 8; count of bases not matched to a gene: 8. For the CDR3, the DNA is TGTGCCAGCAGCTTGGGGAAAGCGGGAGGGCCAGATGAGCAGTTCTTC. It translates to CASSLGKAGGPDEQFF.

The chain links TRBV9 to TRBJ2-3; the match to TRBD2 covers 7 bases. Germline values: CDR1 SGDLS, CDR2 YYNGEE. The CDR3 extends over 16 amino acids. V lost 4 bases, J lost 1 base, and 9 bases stayed unmatched. The CDR3 sequence: CASSPLGGSGTDTQYF. The DNA of the CDR3 is TGTGCCAGCAGCCCCCTGGGCGGGAGTGGCACAGATACGCAGTATTTT.

Concerning this clone itself: This sample also contains other DNA sequences that code for the same CDR3. This rearrangement joins TRBV30 to TRBJ2-3; 7 bases fit TRBD2. CDR1 is GTSNPN and CDR2 is SVGIG in the germline V gene (reference sequence). V shed 3 bases, J shed 3 bases, and the junction held 3 bases outside the gene matches. There are 13 residues in the CDR3. The CDR3 reads CAWRGGSTDTQYF. The CDR3 bases are TGTGCCTGGAGGGGCGGGAGTACAGATACGCAGTATTTT. The variable domain in full, with the rest retrieved from reference TRBV30 and TRBJ2-3, is SQTIHQWPATLVQPVGSPLSLECTVEGTSNPNLYWYRQAAGRGLQLLFYSVGIGQISSEVPQNLSASRPQDRQFILSSKKLLLSDSGFYLCAWRGGSTDTQYFGPGTRLTVL.

The J gene is TRBJ1-6, the V gene TRBV15; D gene ambiguous. CDR1 and CDR2 from the germline V gene are LNHNV and YYDKDF (reference sequence). The CDR3 totals 16 residues. Trimming removed 1 base at V and 7 bases at J, with 14 bases between. The CDR3 DNA is TGTGCCACCAGCAGAGGATGGGTAGGCCCGAATTCACCCCTCCACTTT. Protein sequence: CATSRGWVGPNSPLHF.

The rearrangement joins TRBV27 to TRBJ1-6, with no clear D. Germline CDR1 and CDR2: MNHEY and SMNVEV (reference sequence). The V end lost 3 bases, the J end lost 9 bases, and 12 bases lay between the germline ends. The CDR3 spans 14 residues. DNA of the CDR3: TGTGCCAGCAGTTTGATTGGGGATTCTTCACCCCTCCACTTT. Translating gives CASSLIGDSSPLHF.

J is TRBJ1-6 and V is TRBV10-3, with 9 bases lining up with TRBD1. This CDR3 is 13 amino acids long. Germline V gene sequence: CDR1 ENHRY, CDR2 SYGVKD. The ends lost 9 bases at V and 7 bases at J; junction bases unmatched: 4. In nucleotides, the CDR3 is TGTGCCATAAGGGACAGGGAGAATTCACCCCTCCACTTT. It specifies CAIRDRENSPLHF.

The V and J genes are TRBV4-3 and TRBJ2-1; TRBD1 agrees at 9 bases. Germline CDR1 is LGHNA and CDR2 is YSLEER. This CDR3 has 18 residues. V shed 3 bases and J 8 bases; nucleotides not matched to a gene: 17. CDR3 protein: CASSHIRKGQGEGDEQFF. CDR3 nucleotide sequence: TGCGCCAGCAGCCACATAAGGAAGGGACAGGGCGAGGGTGATGAGCAGTTCTTC.